The table lists the clone carrying this T cell receptor (beta chain) with a count of one. The target antigen is unknown. These data are taken from a study of shared clonotypes between healthy human individuals. Study-wide points: Generation probabilities of non-shared clonotypes were lower (relative to those shared by all four donors).

The protocol was immunoSEQ multiplex PCR, while the TCRdb copy is restricted to in-frame clones and leaves out a portion. The data hold 850,000 to 1,200,000 clones, with under 80% observed a single time. Germline CDR1 is SGDLS and CDR2 is YYNGEE. The ends were cut back, 2 bases at V and 3 bases at J, with 13 bases in the middle. CDR3 length: 15 amino acids. This TCR came from a man aged 18 to 29 in good health. V gene TRBV9 combines with J gene TRBJ2-3; D may be TRBD1 (6 bases). Sequenced material: memory CD4+ T cells sorted from blood. Sample subset: CD45RA-negative fraction. This chain's CDR3 is CASSVDRRRTDTQYF. The CDR3 nucleotides read TGTGCCAGCAGCGTCGACAGGAGGAGGACAGATACGCAGTATTTT.